Listed below are T cell receptor beta chains from one sample, sequenced in a study of shared clonotypes between healthy human individuals. Sequencing was performed with immunoSEQ multiplex PCR; in TCRdb, only in-frame clones are kept and a portion is missing. The sample has under 300,000 clones, 60% to 80% seen once. Sequencing input: memory CD4+ T cells sorted from blood. The source of these receptors is a young man in good health. The CDR3 runs from the conserved cysteine through the conserved F or W. A D gene is named only where the DNA matches it firmly. The size entry is marked missing in some rows and otherwise reads once, few, many or a size class.

J gene: TRBJ2-2; D gene: -; V gene: TRBV7-9; clone size: -; CDR3 DNA: TGTGCCAGCAGCCCCAGGGGGAGGGCCGGCACCGGGGAGCTGTTTTTT; CDR3 protein: CASSPRGRAGTGELFF
J gene: TRBJ2-7; D gene: TRBD1; V gene: TRBV19; clone size: -; CDR3 DNA: TGTGCCAGTAGTACGACAGGGGGCAGGAACGAGCAGTACTTC; CDR3 protein: CASSTTGGRNEQYF
J gene: TRBJ2-7; D gene: -; V gene: TRBV18; clone size: -; CDR3 DNA: TGTGCCAGCTCACCAAGCGTCCCCCCAGGCCGCGAGCAGTACTTC; CDR3 protein: CASSPSVPPGREQYF
J gene: TRBJ1-5; D gene: -; V gene: TRBV4-3; clone size: -; CDR3 DNA: TGCGCCAGCAGCCAAGAAGCGGGACCGGGGCAGCCCCAGCATTTT; CDR3 protein: CASSQEAGPGQPQHF
J gene: TRBJ2-3; D gene: TRBD2; V gene: TRBV5-1; clone size: -; CDR3 DNA: TGCGCCAGCAGCTTGGGGACTAGCGCAGATACGCAGTATTTT; CDR3 protein: CASSLGTSADTQYF
J gene: TRBJ1-3; D gene: TRBD1; V gene: TRBV29-1; clone size: -; CDR3 DNA: TGCAGCGTCCGGACAGGGGGGGAAACCATATATTTT; CDR3 protein: CSVRTGGETIYF
J gene: TRBJ2-7; D gene: -; V gene: TRBV28; clone size: -; CDR3 DNA: TGTGCCAGCACCTCGGTCTACGAGCAGTACTTC; CDR3 protein: CASTSVYEQYF
J gene: TRBJ2-7; D gene: TRBD2; V gene: TRBV7-8; clone size: few; CDR3 DNA: TGTGCCAGCAGCTTAACAAGCGGGATCTACGAGCAGTACTTC; CDR3 protein: CASSLTSGIYEQYF
J gene: TRBJ2-6; D gene: -; V gene: TRBV2; clone size: -; CDR3 DNA: TGTGCCAGCGGGGAAACCGGGGCCAACGTCCTGACTTTC; CDR3 protein: CASGETGANVLTF
J gene: TRBJ1-2; D gene: TRBD1; V gene: TRBV2; clone size: -; CDR3 DNA: TGTGCCAGCAGTCGAGACAGGGGGCCCTATGGCTACACCTTC; CDR3 protein: CASSRDRGPYGYTF
J gene: TRBJ1-1; D gene: -; V gene: TRBV7-9; clone size: many; CDR3 DNA: TGTGCCAGCAGCCCCCCCGGGTGGAAAGCTTTCTTT; CDR3 protein: CASSPPGWKAFF
J gene: TRBJ2-5; D gene: -; V gene: TRBV6-1; clone size: few; CDR3 DNA: TGTGCCAGCAGTGAAGCGTGGGGGATTGGCCAAGAGACCCAGTACTTC; CDR3 protein: CASSEAWGIGQETQYF
J gene: TRBJ2-3; D gene: -; V gene: TRBV5-1; clone size: -; CDR3 DNA: TGCGCCAGCAGCTTGGGTCTGATGACAGATACGCAGTATTTT; CDR3 protein: CASSLGLMTDTQYF
J gene: TRBJ1-2; D gene: -; V gene: TRBV7-8; clone size: few; CDR3 DNA: TGTGCCAGCAGCCCCGGGAGGGACACGAGCTATGGCTACACCTTC; CDR3 protein: CASSPGRDTSYGYTF
J gene: TRBJ1-2; D gene: -; V gene: TRBV7-9; clone size: -; CDR3 DNA: TGTGCCAGCAGCTCCGAGCAGGGGAGCTATGGCTACACCTTC; CDR3 protein: CASSSEQGSYGYTF
J gene: TRBJ2-7; D gene: -; V gene: TRBV27; clone size: -; CDR3 DNA: TGTGCCAGCATGAGGGGCGTCCTTAAGAGCTCCTACGAGCAGTACTTC; CDR3 protein: CASMRGVLKSSYEQYF
J gene: TRBJ2-7; D gene: -; V gene: TRBV11-2; clone size: -; CDR3 DNA: TGTGCCAGCAGCTGGACGGGAAGCTACGAGCAGTACTTC; CDR3 protein: CASSWTGSYEQYF
J gene: TRBJ2-7; D gene: -; V gene: TRBV28; clone size: -; CDR3 DNA: TGTGCCAGCAGTCCGGCCTACGAGCAGTACTTC; CDR3 protein: CASSPAYEQYF
J gene: TRBJ2-1; D gene: TRBD2; V gene: TRBV5-4; clone size: -; CDR3 DNA: TGTGCCAGCAGCTTGGAACTAGCGTTGCACAATGAGCAGTTCTTC; CDR3 protein: CASSLELALHNEQFF
J gene: TRBJ2-5; D gene: TRBD2; V gene: TRBV5-1; clone size: -; CDR3 DNA: TGCGCCAGCAGCTTGGCAGTGCGGGAGGGCCAAAAGACCCAGTACTTC; CDR3 protein: CASSLAVREGQKTQYF
J gene: TRBJ1-2; D gene: -; V gene: TRBV28; clone size: -; CDR3 DNA: TGTGCCAGCAGCCCCCGCGTCGGCTACACCTTC; CDR3 protein: CASSPRVGYTF
J gene: TRBJ1-2; D gene: TRBD1; V gene: TRBV6-5; clone size: few; CDR3 DNA: TGTGCCAGCAGGGACAGGGGAATAGAGAACTATGGCTACACCTTC; CDR3 protein: CASRDRGIENYGYTF
J gene: TRBJ2-7; D gene: -; V gene: TRBV11-2; clone size: -; CDR3 DNA: TGTGCCAGCAGCTATCGTCAGATGGAGCAGTACTTC; CDR3 protein: CASSYRQMEQYF
J gene: TRBJ2-5; D gene: TRBD2; V gene: TRBV14; clone size: few; CDR3 DNA: TGTGCCAGCAGCCGAGCGGGGGAGACCCAGTACTTC; CDR3 protein: CASSRAGETQYF
J gene: TRBJ2-5; D gene: -; V gene: TRBV10-3; clone size: once; CDR3 DNA: TGTGCCATCAGTGAGTCGGATGGGACGTACCAAGAGACCCAGTACTTC; CDR3 protein: CAISESDGTYQETQYF
J gene: TRBJ2-1; D gene: -; V gene: TRBV11-2; clone size: -; CDR3 DNA: TGTGCCAGCGGGGGGAGGAGATTTGAGCAGTTCTTC; CDR3 protein: CASGGRRFEQFF
J gene: TRBJ2-1; D gene: -; V gene: TRBV18; clone size: -; CDR3 DNA: TGTGCCAGCTCACCATCTGTAAGCTCCTACAATGAGCAGTTCTTC; CDR3 protein: CASSPSVSSYNEQFF
J gene: TRBJ1-1; D gene: -; V gene: TRBV7-3; clone size: few; CDR3 DNA: TGTGCCAGCAGCCCCGCAGGGCCAGGGACTGAAGCTTTCTTT; CDR3 protein: CASSPAGPGTEAFF
J gene: TRBJ1-3; D gene: -; V gene: TRBV6-5; clone size: few; CDR3 DNA: TGTGCCAGCAGTTATAAAGGGGGCTCTGGAAACACCATATATTTT; CDR3 protein: CASSYKGGSGNTIYF
J gene: TRBJ1-1; D gene: TRBD1; V gene: TRBV14; clone size: once; CDR3 DNA: TGTGCCAGCAGCCTAAGGACAGGTTTGTACACTGAAGCTTTCTTT; CDR3 protein: CASSLRTGLYTEAFF
J gene: TRBJ1-1; D gene: -; V gene: TRBV11-2; clone size: few; CDR3 DNA: TGTGCCAGCAGCCTTCCAGGGAGGGGAGCTTTCTTT; CDR3 protein: CASSLPGRGAFF
J gene: TRBJ2-1; D gene: -; V gene: TRBV1; clone size: -; CDR3 DNA: TGCACCAGCAGCCAAGATGTCCCGGCTAGCGGGGGCGAGTCGTACAATGAGCAGTTCTTC; CDR3 protein: CTSSQDVPASGGESYNEQFF
J gene: TRBJ2-7; D gene: -; V gene: TRBV18; clone size: -; CDR3 DNA: TGTGCCAGCTCATCGGACAGAAACTCCTACGAGCAGTACTTC; CDR3 protein: CASSSDRNSYEQYF
J gene: TRBJ2-7; D gene: TRBD2; V gene: TRBV7-9; clone size: few; CDR3 DNA: TGTGCCAGCAGCTTAGGGTTATCGGGACTACAAAACTACGAGCAGTACTTC; CDR3 protein: CASSLGLSGLQNYEQYF
J gene: TRBJ1-3; D gene: -; V gene: TRBV7-8; clone size: -; CDR3 DNA: TGTGCCAGCAGCCCGAGGGGGGCGCTGGGGACTGGAAACACCATATATTTT; CDR3 protein: CASSPRGALGTGNTIYF
J gene: TRBJ2-3; D gene: -; V gene: TRBV5-4; clone size: few; CDR3 DNA: TGTGCCACCCGGAAGGGGACCTCTAGCACAGATACGCAGTATTTT; CDR3 protein: CATRKGTSSTDTQYF
J gene: TRBJ1-2; D gene: -; V gene: TRBV28; clone size: -; CDR3 DNA: TGTGCCAGCAGTTTAGCTGGGGGAGGGAGAAACTATGGCTACACCTTC; CDR3 protein: CASSLAGGGRNYGYTF
J gene: TRBJ1-2; D gene: -; V gene: TRBV6-1; clone size: few; CDR3 DNA: TGTGCCAGCTCTTCGATACAGGGTGAAGAGGGCTACACCTTC; CDR3 protein: CASSSIQGEEGYTF
J gene: TRBJ1-5; D gene: -; V gene: TRBV19; clone size: few; CDR3 DNA: TGTGCCAGTAGTAGGTGGGGTCAGCCCCAGCATTTT; CDR3 protein: CASSRWGQPQHF
J gene: TRBJ2-7; D gene: TRBD1; V gene: TRBV19; clone size: -; CDR3 DNA: TGTGCCAGTAGTATAAAGCCGGGACAGGGCCACGAGCAGTACTTC; CDR3 protein: CASSIKPGQGHEQYF
J gene: TRBJ2-7; D gene: -; V gene: TRBV15; clone size: -; CDR3 DNA: TGTGCCACCAGCAGAGAACCTCTAGACTACGAGCAGTACTTC; CDR3 protein: CATSREPLDYEQYF
J gene: TRBJ2-2; D gene: TRBD2; V gene: TRBV5-1; clone size: -; CDR3 DNA: TGCGCCAGCAGCGAACTAGCGGGAGGTACCGGGGAGCTGTTTTTT; CDR3 protein: CASSELAGGTGELFF
J gene: TRBJ1-4; D gene: TRBD1; V gene: TRBV6-5; clone size: -; CDR3 DNA: TGTGCCAGCAGACGAGGACAGGATGAAAAACTGTTTTTT; CDR3 protein: CASRRGQDEKLFF
J gene: TRBJ2-1; D gene: -; V gene: TRBV4-3; clone size: -; CDR3 DNA: TGCGCCAGCAGCCAAGATCGGGTGATCAATGAGCAGTTCTTC; CDR3 protein: CASSQDRVINEQFF
J gene: TRBJ2-2; D gene: -; V gene: TRBV2; clone size: -; CDR3 DNA: TGTGCCAGCTCGCTGCACCTAGGGAACACCGGGGAGCTGTTTTTT; CDR3 protein: CASSLHLGNTGELFF
J gene: TRBJ2-7; D gene: TRBD1; V gene: TRBV5-6; clone size: -; CDR3 DNA: TGTGCCAGCAGACCATTCGGCGACAGGGCAGGCTCCTACGAGCAGTACTTC; CDR3 protein: CASRPFGDRAGSYEQYF
J gene: TRBJ1-4; D gene: -; V gene: TRBV7-8; clone size: -; CDR3 DNA: TGTGCCAGCAGCCCCCTCGACAGCCTAAATCAAAAACTGTTTTTT; CDR3 protein: CASSPLDSLNQKLFF
J gene: TRBJ1-2; D gene: -; V gene: TRBV9; clone size: -; CDR3 DNA: TGTGCCAGCAGCGTAGCTAGTACCGGGAATAACTATGGCTACACCTTC; CDR3 protein: CASSVASTGNNYGYTF
J gene: TRBJ2-4; D gene: TRBD2; V gene: TRBV7-2; clone size: -; CDR3 DNA: TGTGCCAGCAGCAAGGGACTAGCGGGTACAAACATTCAGTACTTC; CDR3 protein: CASSKGLAGTNIQYF
J gene: TRBJ2-5; D gene: -; V gene: TRBV5-1; clone size: -; CDR3 DNA: TGCGCCAGCAGCTTGACCCCGAACCGGGAGACCCAGTACTTC; CDR3 protein: CASSLTPNRETQYF
J gene: TRBJ1-3; D gene: TRBD1; V gene: TRBV6-1; clone size: -; CDR3 DNA: TGTGCCAGCAGTGAAGCTTGGTCAGGGGGCATTCTCTCTGGAAACACCATATATTTT; CDR3 protein: CASSEAWSGGILSGNTIYF
J gene: TRBJ1-4; D gene: TRBD1; V gene: TRBV15; clone size: -; CDR3 DNA: TGTGCCACCAGCAGGGGTAGACAGGGCACTAATGAAAAACTGTTTTTT; CDR3 protein: CATSRGRQGTNEKLFF
J gene: TRBJ1-2; D gene: -; V gene: TRBV2; clone size: few; CDR3 DNA: TGTGCCAGCAGAGCAGATGACTATGGCTACACCTTC; CDR3 protein: CASRADDYGYTF
J gene: TRBJ2-7; D gene: -; V gene: TRBV2; clone size: -; CDR3 DNA: TGTGCCAGCAGTGGACAGAACTACGAGCAGTACTTC; CDR3 protein: CASSGQNYEQYF
J gene: TRBJ2-1; D gene: -; V gene: TRBV28; clone size: few; CDR3 DNA: TGTGCCAGCAGTGCCCAACCTAGAGGGGGGTCCTACAATGAGCAGTTCTTC; CDR3 protein: CASSAQPRGGSYNEQFF
J gene: TRBJ2-1; D gene: -; V gene: TRBV18; clone size: -; CDR3 DNA: TGTGCCAGCTCAACTACCGGGACTTCCCTCAATGAGCAGTTCTTC; CDR3 protein: CASSTTGTSLNEQFF
J gene: TRBJ2-3; D gene: -; V gene: TRBV11-2; clone size: -; CDR3 DNA: TGTGCCAGCAAACAGTTGGGGGGCAGATCCACAGATACGCAGTATTTT; CDR3 protein: CASKQLGGRSTDTQYF